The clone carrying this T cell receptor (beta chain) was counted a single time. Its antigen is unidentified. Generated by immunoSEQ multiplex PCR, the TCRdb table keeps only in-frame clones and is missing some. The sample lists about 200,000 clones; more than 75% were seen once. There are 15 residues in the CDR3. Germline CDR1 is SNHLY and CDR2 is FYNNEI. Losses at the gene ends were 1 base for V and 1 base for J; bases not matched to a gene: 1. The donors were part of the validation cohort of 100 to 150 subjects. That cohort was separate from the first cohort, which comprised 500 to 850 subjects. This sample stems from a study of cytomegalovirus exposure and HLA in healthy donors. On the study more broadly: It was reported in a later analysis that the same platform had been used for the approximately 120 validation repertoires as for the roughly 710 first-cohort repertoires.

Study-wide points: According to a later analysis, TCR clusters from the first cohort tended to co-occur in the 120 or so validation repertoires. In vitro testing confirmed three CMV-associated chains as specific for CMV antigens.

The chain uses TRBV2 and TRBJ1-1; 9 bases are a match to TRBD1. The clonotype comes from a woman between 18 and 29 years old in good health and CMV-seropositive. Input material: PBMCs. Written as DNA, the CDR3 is TGTGCCAGCAGTGAAGGGGGACAGGGGAACACTGAAGCTTTCTTT. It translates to CASSEGGQGNTEAFF.